This T cell receptor beta chain was documented in a study of breast tumors, draining lymph nodes, adjacent tissues. Study findings and constraints: Luminal-like breast cancer showed significantly higher tumor–nontumor repertoire similarity than basal-like. That most tumor T cells come from lymph nodes remained unproven. Data fit most tumor T cells coming from lymph node, expanding in tumor. Tumor repertoires ranked between lymph nodes and nontumor tissue in diversity, with V and J gene preferences.

One entry per CDR3 protein, called by TCRdb with MiXCR from the multiplex PCR reads. There are 20,000 to 25,000 distinct CDR3 sequences in the sample; around 41% occur only once, and approximately 25% lies in the top ten. Details on this clonotype: Its specificity is unknown.

The TCR sequence derives from a female donor with breast cancer. Some clones in this sample may be carry-over from other donors' samples. The source material was breast tumor tissue.

The CDR3 DNA reads as TGTGCCAGTAGTATCGAAGTGCGCACAGATACGCAGTATTTT. The encoded protein is CASSIEVRTDTQYF. V usage is TRBV19 and J usage is TRBJ2-3; the D is unclear. V was clipped by 3 bases and J by 1 base, with 8 bases between them. Germline lookup yields CDR1 LNHDA and CDR2 SQIVND (reference sequence). This CDR3 is 14 amino acids long.